The entry that follows covers one TCR beta chain sequence. Its antigen is still unknown. This specimen belongs to a study of memory CD4+ T cells and cytomegalovirus serostatus. Assay: immunoSEQ multiplex PCR; the TCRdb copy retains only in-frame clones and omits some. The table records just over 40,000 clones, 75% to 85% of them present only once. Single viable CD3+CD4+CD8-CD45RO+ cells were sorted as the memory CD4+ T cells. Study-wide results and caveats: About 40% of the roughly 150 known CMV-associated TCRbeta sequences appeared in CD4+ memory.

The CDR3 is 19 amino acids. V dropped 8 bases and J dropped 0 bases, with 27 bases sitting between them. The germline CDR1 and CDR2 sequences are SNHLY and FYNNEI. The chain recombines TRBV2 with TRBJ2-3, with D perhaps assigned TRBD1 or TRBD2 (8 bases each). This clonotype originated in an adult in good health and CMV-seronegative. The source material was memory CD4+ T cells from blood. CDR3: CASRQGRLAGRASTDTQYF. As DNA, the CDR3 is TGTGCCAGCCGACAGGGGCGATTAGCGGGGCGTGCTAGCACAGATACGCAGTATTTT.